This TCR beta chain was obtained from a study of blood T cell repertoires in COVID-19. Study-level information: The study drew acute and convalescent COVID-19 samples from the United States, Italy and Spain.

Losses at the gene ends were 4 bases for V and 3 bases for J; bases not matched to a gene: 9. This CDR3 has 15 residues. Per the germline V gene, CDR1 is SGHVS and CDR2 is FQNEAQ. Source study methods: Reference gene primer amplification gave estimated nucleated cell counts. Clones were sequenced by immunoSEQ multiplex PCR, and TCRdb holds only the in-frame ones, with some missing. That table gives V, J and clone size, and the DNA gave D and trimming. This table holds about 230,000 clones, roughly 84% found once. Sequencing was performed on peripheral blood. The sequence was collected from a woman aged 50 to 65 with acute or convalescent COVID-19. The chain links TRBV7-8 to TRBJ2-7; 7 bases align to TRBD1. Written as DNA, the CDR3 is TGTGCCAGCAGCTCCAGACAGGGTAGAAACTACGAGCAGTACTTC. It codes for CASSSRQGRNYEQYF.